These 27 T cell receptor beta chains were sequenced from one sample in a study of T cell responses to AZD1222 COVID-19 vaccine. Produced via immunoSEQ multiplex PCR; TCRdb's table is partial and in-frame only. Of roughly 140,000 clones in the sample, 85% to 95% were seen once. Specimen: peripheral blood, collected 28 days after the second AZD1222 dose. These receptors came from an adult who received the AZD1222 COVID-19 vaccine.

This clone was recorded a few times. The J gene is TRBJ2-7, the V gene TRBV2; maybe TRBD2 (6 bases). This CDR3 spans 12 amino acids. Germline CDR1 SNHLY, CDR2 FYNNEI. Trimming shortened V by 7 bases and J by 0 bases, and 7 bases separated the two germline ends. The CDR3 DNA reads as TGTGCCAGCACGGGAGACTCCTACGAGCAGTACTTC. As protein: CASTGDSYEQYF.

This chain uses TRBV5-1 with TRBJ2-7; D is ambiguous. Germline V CDR1 and CDR2: SGHRS, YFSETQ. Trimming took off 2 bases at V and 0 bases at J, with 9 bases between the two ends. This CDR3 is 14 amino acids long. The chain's CDR3 is CASSFGWSSYEQYF. In DNA, the CDR3 is TGCGCCAGCAGCTTCGGCTGGTCCTCCTACGAGCAGTACTTC.

This clone was recorded a few times. The gene calls are TRBV10-3 and TRBJ1-1; TRBD1 matches 8 bases. This CDR3 spans 17 amino acids. V was pared by 3 bases and J by 1 base, with 10 bases of the junction left unmatched. The germline gives CDR1 ENHRY, CDR2 SYGVKD. The CDR3 DNA reads TGTGCCATCAGTGACCAGCAAGGGACAGGCAAGAACACTGAAGCTTTCTTT. Its translation is CAISDQQGTGKNTEAFF.

The rearrangement links TRBV9 to TRBJ1-3, with D maybe TRBD1 (5 bases). From germline, CDR1 is SGDLS and CDR2 YYNGEE. The CDR3 totals 17 residues. V was cut by 4 bases and J by 0 bases, with 17 bases left in between. The DNA of the CDR3 is TGTGCCAGCAGCCCCCGCGGGGGGGTAAACTCTGGAAACACCATATATTTT. Amino acids: CASSPRGGVNSGNTIYF. Filled out from reference TRBV9 and TRBJ1-3, the complete variable domain reads DSGVTQTPKHLITATGQRVTLRCSPRSGDLSVYWYQQSLDQGLQFLIQYYNGEERAKGNILERFSAQQFPDLHSELNLSSLELGDSALYFCASSPRGGVNSGNTIYFGEGSWLTVV.

The sample holds one count of this clone. This sequence joins TRBV6-1 and TRBJ2-1; TRBD2 matches 11 bases. CDR3 size: 17 residues. The germline V gene has CDR1 MNHNS and CDR2 SASEGT. V gave up 4 bases and J gave up 4 bases; unmatched junction bases: 9. As DNA, the CDR3 is TGTGCCAGCAGTGCCGGGGGACTAGCGGACCATTACAATGAGCAGTTCTTC. Translated: CASSAGGLADHYNEQFF.

This chain links TRBV5-8 with TRBJ1-2; D is perhaps TRBD1 (5 bases). From germline, CDR1 is SGHTS and CDR2 YDEGEE. The ends were cut back, 7 bases at V and 7 bases at J, with 14 bases in the middle. The CDR3 is 12 amino acids. The CDR3 reads CASVRELGGYTF. In DNA form, the CDR3 reads TGTGCCAGCGTCAGGGAATTGGGTGGCTACACCTTC.

The genes are TRBV5-1 and TRBJ1-4; 9 bases align to TRBD1. After removal of 4 bases from V and 5 bases from J, the junction contained 6 bases not matched to a gene. This CDR3 comprises 15 residues. Germline V CDR1 and CDR2: SGHRS, YFSETQ. The CDR3: CASSLGDRENEKLFF. Here the CDR3 DNA reads TGCGCCAGCAGCCTAGGGGACAGGGAAAATGAAAAACTGTTTTTT.

On this clone: It is likely a read error, because the conserved phenylalanine at the end of the CDR3 is missing. It is unclear where the CDR3 begins or ends on the DNA, so no DNA is shown, and the CDR3 is as TCRdb lists it. The rearrangement joins TRBV7-9 to TRBJ1-3. Per the germline V gene, CDR1 is SEHNR and CDR2 is FQNEAQ (reference sequence). Ends included, the CDR3 has 15 residues. The CDR3 loop is CASSPGDFDHRVLWL.

The chain recombines TRBV5-6 with TRBJ1-4, with D uncertain. V dropped 0 bases and J dropped 13 bases, with 13 bases sitting between them. Germline CDR1 reads SGHDT; CDR2 reads YYEEEE. The CDR3 length is 13 residues. The CDR3 nucleotides are TGTGCCAGCAGCTTGGTTACGGGAGCCCCACTGTTTTTT. Amino acids: CASSLVTGAPLFF.

The gene calls are TRBV6-6 and TRBJ1-1; D gene unclear. Trimming left V 0 bases short and J 0 bases short, with 11 bases between. The CDR3 runs 16 residues. Germline V gene sequence: CDR1 MNHNY, CDR2 SVGAGI (reference sequence). The CDR3 region is CASSYSGAGMNTEAFF. The CDR3 nucleotides read TGTGCCAGCAGTTACTCGGGTGCAGGAATGAACACTGAAGCTTTCTTT.

J is TRBJ1-4 and V is TRBV19, with D possibly matching TRBD1 (6 bases). The V gene lost 5 bases and the J gene lost 0 bases, with 13 bases spanning the gap. Germline lookup yields CDR1 LNHDA and CDR2 SQIVND (reference sequence). This CDR3 comprises 16 residues. The CDR3 nucleotides read TGTGCCAGTAGTTACGGGACACCTGCAACTAATGAAAAACTGTTTTTT. It translates to CASSYGTPATNEKLFF. Full variable domain (remainder filled in from reference TRBV19 and TRBJ1-4): DGGITQSPKYLFRKEGQNVTLSCEQNLNHDAMYWYRQDPGQGLRLIYYSQIVNDFQKGDIAEGYSVSREKKESFPLTVTSAQKNPTAFYLCASSYGTPATNEKLFFGSGTQLSVL.

The V gene is TRBV9, the J gene TRBJ2-2; a possible D gene is TRBD1 (6 bases). CDR3 size: 15 residues. Germline CDR1 and CDR2: SGDLS and YYNGEE. The ends were cut back, 0 bases at V and 1 base at J, with 7 bases in the middle. This CDR3 is CASSVGGGNTGELFF. CDR3 coding DNA: TGTGCCAGCAGCGTAGGAGGGGGGAACACCGGGGAGCTGTTTTTT.

The chain recombines TRBV27 with TRBJ1-1; D may be TRBD1 (5 bases). In germline, CDR1 is MNHEY, CDR2 SMNVEV (reference sequence). The CDR3 has 15 residues. With 10 bases removed from V and 3 bases from J, the gap between germline ends came to 21 bases. The CDR3 coding sequence is TGTGCCACCTCCCGGGTACGGGGCCGGGACACTGAAGCTTTCTTT. Protein sequence: CATSRVRGRDTEAFF.

The V call is TRBV3-1 (or the pseudogene TRBV3-2), the J call TRBJ2-5; D is undetermined. The V gene lost 1 base and the J gene lost 3 bases, with 15 bases spanning the gap. The CDR3 extends over 16 amino acids. The germline gives CDR1 LGHDT, CDR2 YNNKEL (reference sequence). The chain's CDR3 is CASSQGLYFPEETQYF. In DNA, the CDR3 is TGTGCCAGCAGCCAAGGTCTCTACTTTCCGGAAGAGACCCAGTACTTC.

CDR3 in amino acids: CASSLAPWKAFF. Here the CDR3 DNA reads TGTGCCAGCAGTTTAGCCCCCTGGAAAGCTTTCTTT. This chain uses TRBV12-3 or TRBV12-4 with TRBJ1-1, with unresolved D. CDR3 length: 12 amino acids. V was clipped by 0 bases and J by 9 bases, with 8 bases between them.

This clone appeared a single time. The chain couples TRBV6-5 to TRBJ2-7; the match to TRBD1 covers 8 bases. Germline V gives CDR1 MNHEY, CDR2 SVGAGI. This CDR3 region has 14 residues. J gave up 2 bases and V 6 bases, and 6 bases lay outside the gene matches. This CDR3 is CASSPWTGTYEQYF. The DNA of the CDR3 is TGTGCCAGCAGCCCCTGGACAGGGACCTACGAGCAGTACTTC.

This clone was seen just once. The chain employs TRBV7-3 and TRBJ2-3; 11 bases align to TRBD2. Losses at the gene ends were 4 bases for V and 4 bases for J; bases not matched to a gene: 4. Germline CDR1 reads SGHTA; CDR2 reads FQGTGA. This CDR3 has 15 residues. CDR3 sequence: CASSSIAGGPDTQYF. The CDR3, as DNA: TGTGCCAGCAGCTCTATAGCGGGAGGGCCAGATACGCAGTATTTT.

The genes are TRBV28 and TRBJ1-6, with 8 bases that match TRBD1. Germline V gene data show CDR1 as MDHEN and CDR2 as SYDVKM. Trimming took 6 bases from V and 10 from J; bases not matched to a gene: 11. The CDR3 spans 15 residues. The CDR3, as DNA: TGTGCCAGCAGACCCGGACAGGGTGAGACCTCACCCCTCCACTTT. Amino acids: CASRPGQGETSPLHF.

The chain is built from TRBV5-1 and TRBJ2-5, with D uncertain. Germline CDR1 and CDR2: SGHRS and YFSETQ. V was shortened by 4 bases and J by 2 bases, with 15 bases between the two germline ends. This CDR3 comprises 15 residues. The CDR3 DNA follows: TGCGCCAGCAGCCTTTTGAAGGCTACTCAAGAGACCCAGTACTTC. Its translation is CASSLLKATQETQYF.

The chain carries TRBV2 and TRBJ2-3, with 10 bases matching TRBD2. CDR1 is SNHLY and CDR2 is FYNNEI in the germline V gene. V trimming: 6 bases; J trimming: 14 bases; junction bases outside the gene matches: 14. This CDR3 contains 14 residues. The CDR3 region is CASREPDSGGPPYF. The CDR3 nucleotides are TGTGCCAGCAGGGAACCAGATAGCGGGGGGCCCCCGTATTTT.

CDR3 residues: CAWRREQGPGYEQYF. For the CDR3, the DNA is TGTGCCTGGAGGAGGGAACAGGGGCCCGGCTACGAGCAGTACTTC. The V gene is TRBV30, the J gene TRBJ2-7, with TRBD1 matching 7 bases. The CDR3 totals 15 residues. In germline, CDR1 is GTSNPN, CDR2 SVGIG (reference sequence). V gave up 3 bases and J gave up 3 bases; unmatched junction bases: 11.

CDR3 in amino acids: CASSEEVGIQGTEAFF. The CDR3 DNA is TGTGCCAGCAGCGAGGAGGTAGGGATACAAGGGACTGAAGCTTTCTTT. The chain is built from TRBV9 and TRBJ1-1; D remains unclear. The CDR3 sequence is 16 residues long. The V end was cut by 3 bases, the J end by 5 bases, with 20 bases between. CDR1 is SGDLS and CDR2 is YYNGEE in the germline V gene. Combining the CDR3 with reference TRBV9 and TRBJ1-1 gives the whole variable domain DSGVTQTPKHLITATGQRVTLRCSPRSGDLSVYWYQQSLDQGLQFLIQYYNGEERAKGNILERFSAQQFPDLHSELNLSSLELGDSALYFCASSEEVGIQGTEAFFGQGTRLTVV.

This clone occurred a few times. The rearrangement joins TRBV7-2 to TRBJ1-6; 7 bases map to TRBD1. V shed 6 bases, J shed 6 bases, and the junction held 5 bases outside the gene matches. The CDR3 consists of 14 residues. The germline gives CDR1 SGHTA, CDR2 FQGNSA. CDR3 coding DNA: TGTGCCAGCAGTCCCCAGGGGGGTAATTCACCCCTCCACTTT. It translates to CASSPQGGNSPLHF.

CDR3 region: CASSLMAATNYGYTF. The CDR3 bases are TGCGCCAGCAGCTTGATGGCAGCAACTAACTATGGCTACACCTTC. The gene calls are TRBV5-1 and TRBJ1-2; D gene ambiguous. The CDR3 is made up of 15 amino acids. Germline CDR1 SGHRS, CDR2 YFSETQ. Trimming cost V 1 base and J 0 bases, with 10 bases left between them.

The V call is TRBV7-9, the J call TRBJ2-7; D is perhaps TRBD2 (6 bases). This CDR3 spans 15 amino acids. In germline, CDR1 is SEHNR, CDR2 FQNEAQ (reference sequence). Trimming left V 3 bases short and J 0 bases short, with 12 bases between. CDR3 loop: CASSFGYGSSYEQYF. The CDR3 bases are TGTGCCAGCAGCTTTGGGTACGGGAGCTCCTACGAGCAGTACTTC.

This clone was picked up one time. The chain uses TRBV4-1 and TRBJ2-7; D remains unclear. This CDR3 has 12 amino acids. Per germline, CDR1 MGHRA and CDR2 YSYEKL. Trimming removed 3 bases from V and 4 bases from J, with 7 bases in between. CDR3 in DNA: TGCGCCAGCAGCCACTTGGGTTACGAGCAGTACTTC. It translates to CASSHLGYEQYF.

This chain joins TRBV6-5 and TRBJ2-2, with D perhaps matching TRBD2 (6 bases). Trimming stripped 7 bases from V and 6 bases from J, with 15 bases between. CDR3 size: 14 residues. Germline loops: CDR1 MNHEY, CDR2 SVGAGI. CDR3 loop: CASTTTGGAGELFF. In DNA form, the CDR3 reads TGTGCCAGCACTACTACCGGGGGTGCCGGGGAGCTGTTTTTT.